The T cell receptor (beta chain) described here comes from a study of shared clonotypes between healthy human individuals. Between the trimmed V and J ends, which lost 10 bases and 6 bases, there was a span of 25 bases. This CDR3 comprises 15 residues. From germline, CDR1 is MNHEY and CDR2 SVGAGI. Assay execution took place at the deep level. The table came from immunoSEQ multiplex PCR; TCRdb's copy has only in-frame clones and leaves some out. The data hold roughly 2,300,000 clones, with less than 95% observed a single time. Naive CD4+ cells were CD45RA-selected; the remaining cells were memory. The sequence derives from a man between 18 and 29 years old in good health. Some clones in this sample may be carry-over from other donors' samples. The genes are TRBV6-5 and TRBJ2-7; possibly TRBD1 for D (6 bases). Sequencing input: naive CD4+ T cells from PBMCs. As to subset: CD45RA+ positively selected. CDR3 amino acids: CATLYGTPDPGEQYF. CDR3 nucleotides: TGTGCCACCCTCTACGGGACACCGGACCCAGGCGAGCAGTACTTC.